This T cell receptor beta chain was sequenced in a study of T cell repertoires in cytomegalovirus infection. Background on the study: In public TCR beta signatures, there were indications of both CMV infection and matching HLA type. The study, taken as a whole, reports: Across the ex vivo response, the dominant clonotypes were HLA-C-restricted CMV-specific TCR beta clonotypes. Based on cumulative public TCR beta family frequency, carriers of CMV plus the relevant HLA were identified.

TCRdb analysed the reads with MiXCR anew, one entry per CDR3 protein. The sample comprises under 600,000 distinct CDR3 sequences, about 17% of which are singletons, and under 30% rests with the top ten. At least ten counts were recorded for this clonotype. Its specificity is unknown. The CDR3 sequence is 16 residues long. Trimming took 5 bases from V and 3 from J; bases not matched to a gene: 2. CDR1 is MNHEY and CDR2 is SVGAGI in the germline V gene. What was sequenced was CD8+ T cells from PBMCs. This TCR derives from a human donor in good health (CMV status not recorded). Some clones in this sample may be carry-over from other donors' samples. The chain combines TRBV6-5 with TRBJ2-1; TRBD2 agrees at 15 bases. The CDR3 nucleotides are TGTGCCAGCAGTACGGGACTAGCGGGGGGCTACAATGAGCAGTTCTTC. Its translation: CASSTGLAGGYNEQFF.